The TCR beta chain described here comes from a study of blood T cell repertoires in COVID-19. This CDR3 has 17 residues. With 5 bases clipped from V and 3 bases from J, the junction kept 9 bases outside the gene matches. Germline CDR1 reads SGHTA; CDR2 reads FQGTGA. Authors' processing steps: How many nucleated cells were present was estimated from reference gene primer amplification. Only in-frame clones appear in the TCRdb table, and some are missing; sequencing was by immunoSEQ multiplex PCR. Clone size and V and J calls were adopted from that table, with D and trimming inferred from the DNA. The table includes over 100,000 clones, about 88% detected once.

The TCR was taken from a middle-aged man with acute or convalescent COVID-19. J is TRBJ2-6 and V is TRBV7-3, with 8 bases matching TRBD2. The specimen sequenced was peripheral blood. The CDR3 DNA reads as TGTGCCAGCAGCCGTTCCGGGACTAGAGATGGGGCCAACGTCCTGACTTTC. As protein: CASSRSGTRDGANVLTF.